Following are 16 T cell receptor beta chains from one sample sequenced in a study of T cells in Graves' hyperthyroidism and ophthalmopathy. RNA transcripts served as the template for amplifying TCR beta CDR3 regions. HTBI primers drove first-round RT-PCR of the TCR CDR3. TCRdb reprocessed the multiplex PCR reads via MiXCR and lists one record per CDR3 protein. Here the sample spans some 360,000 distinct CDR3 sequences, around 18% being singletons. The specimen was blood. All receptors derive from a woman aged 40 to 49 with Graves' ophthalmopathy.

This clonotype was counted between two and nine times. The gene calls are TRBV18 and TRBJ2-5; the D gene is possibly TRBD1 (5 bases). Trimming removed 1 base from V and 1 base from J, with 7 bases in between. The CDR3 consists of 14 residues. Germline V gene lookup returns CDR1 KGHSH and CDR2 LQKENI. In DNA form, the CDR3 reads TGTGCCAGCTCACCACGGGGCTTCCAAGAGACCCAGTACTTC. Amino acid sequence: CASSPRGFQETQYF.

In this sample, this clonotype turned up many times. The genes are TRBV6-5 and TRBJ1-1; 8 bases are shared with TRBD1. The CDR3 extends over 15 amino acids. Germline CDR1 reads MNHEY; CDR2 reads SVGAGI. V was clipped by 4 bases and J by 7 bases; unmatched bases: 11. CDR3 nucleotides: TGTGCCAGCAGTTTAGGGGTTCAGGGGGCTGTTGAAGCTTTCTTT. Translating it yields CASSLGVQGAVEAFF.

This clonotype was seen many times. The chain links TRBV11-2 to TRBJ2-7; 7 bases agree with TRBD1. Germline V gene sequence: CDR1 SGHAT, CDR2 FQNNGV. V was pared by 6 bases and J by 0 bases, with 5 bases of the junction left unmatched. This CDR3 comprises 14 residues. For the CDR3, the DNA is TGTGCCAGCAGATTTGCAGGGGGCTCCTACGAGCAGTACTTC. Protein product: CASRFAGGSYEQYF.

This clonotype was observed many times. The chain joins TRBV29-1 to TRBJ2-5; D remains unclear. Germline V CDR1 and CDR2: SQVTM, ANQGSEA. The CDR3 loop spans 14 amino acids. The V and J ends lost 5 bases and 4 bases respectively, with 17 bases between them. In DNA form, the CDR3 reads TGCAGCGTTCTGGGTGGTCCGGTGGGAGAGACCCAGTACTTC. Translated, it gives CSVLGGPVGETQYF.

This clonotype was picked up many times. The rearrangement uses TRBV12-3 or TRBV12-4 and TRBJ1-1, with 9 bases aligning to TRBD1. V shed 6 bases and J 5 bases; nucleotides not matched to a gene: 7. This CDR3 contains 14 residues. The CDR3 is CASSLTGGVTEAFF. CDR3 bases: TGTGCCAGCAGCTTGACAGGGGGTGTAACTGAAGCTTTCTTT.

This clonotype was seen repeatedly, ten times or more. The chain couples TRBV3-1 to TRBJ2-5; D remains ambiguous. CDR1 and CDR2 (germline): LGHDT, YNNKEL (reference sequence). Trimming stripped 1 base from V and 5 bases from J, with 5 bases between. This CDR3 contains 12 residues. CDR3 loop: CASSQGLETQYF. As DNA, the CDR3 is TGTGCCAGCAGCCAAGGGTTGGAGACCCAGTACTTC.

The sample holds many counts of this clonotype. The genes are TRBV6-1 and TRBJ2-2; TRBD1 matches 8 bases. Germline CDR1 is MNHNS and CDR2 is SASEGT. The J segment lost 3 bases and the V segment lost 1 base, leaving 1 base of the junction unmatched. CDR3 size: 15 residues. CDR3 bases: TGTGCCAGCAGTGAAGGGACAGGGTACACCGGGGAGCTGTTTTTT. Protein sequence: CASSEGTGYTGELFF.

The table lists this clonotype with many counts. The V call is TRBV12-3 or TRBV12-4, the J call TRBJ2-2, with TRBD2 matching 7 bases. The CDR3 runs 13 residues. Trimming at V came to 4 bases and at J to 7 bases, leaving 3 bases not matched to a gene. The CDR3 nucleotides read TGTGCCAGCAGTTCCAGGGAGGGCGGGGAGCTGTTTTTT. As protein: CASSSREGGELFF.

This chain links TRBV6-1 with TRBJ1-1; D possibly corresponds to TRBD1 (5 bases). V was shortened by 4 bases and J by 11 bases, with 14 bases between the two germline ends. This CDR3 region has 12 residues. CDR1 MNHNS and CDR2 SASEGT come from the germline V gene. The CDR3 protein is CASSVGTAVAFF. CDR3 sequence (DNA): TGTGCCAGCAGTGTAGGGACGGCAGTTGCTTTCTTT.

This clonotype was seen repeatedly, ten times or more. The gene calls are TRBV20-1 and TRBJ2-7; TRBD2 aligns across 7 bases. Germline CDR1 is DFQATT and CDR2 is SNEGSKA (reference sequence). This CDR3 comprises 16 residues. V was clipped by 0 bases and J by 3 bases; unmatched bases: 11. The CDR3 is CSARDLASGRYYEQYF. DNA of the CDR3: TGCAGTGCTAGAGATTTGGCTAGCGGAAGATACTACGAGCAGTACTTC.

The rearrangement links TRBV6-5 to TRBJ2-2; 7 nucleotides line up with TRBD2. This CDR3 is built from 17 residues. In germline, CDR1 is MNHEY, CDR2 SVGAGI. The ends lost 2 bases at V and 0 bases at J; junction bases unmatched: 6. The DNA for the CDR3 is TGTGCCAGCAGTTACGCGCGTAGCGGGCCGAACACCGGGGAGCTGTTTTTT. It codes for CASSYARSGPNTGELFF.

This chain uses TRBV2 with TRBJ1-3; weak D call: TRBD1 (5 bases). Germline assignment: CDR1 SNHLY and CDR2 FYNNEI. The CDR3 loop spans 11 amino acids. V was cut by 5 bases and J by 12 bases, with 11 bases left in between. The CDR3, as DNA: TGTGCCAGCAGTATTGGGGCTCACATATATTTT. As protein: CASSIGAHIYF.

Many counts were recorded for this clonotype. This chain uses TRBV12-3 or TRBV12-4 with TRBJ2-7, with 9 bases that match TRBD2. The CDR3 runs to 14 residues. J gave up 5 bases and V 6 bases, and 8 bases lay outside the gene matches. This CDR3 is CASSNLAGEDEQYF. DNA of the CDR3: TGTGCCAGCAGCAATTTAGCGGGAGAGGACGAGCAGTACTTC.

At least ten counts were recorded for this clonotype. The rearrangement joins TRBV6-2 or TRBV6-3 to TRBJ2-7; 9 bases line up with TRBD2. CDR1 MNHEY and CDR2 SVGEGT come from the germline V gene. Unmatched junction bases numbered 6, after V lost 2 bases and J lost 4 bases. The CDR3 sequence is 15 residues long. The CDR3, as DNA: TGTGCCAGCAGTTACCCCGGACTAGCGAGGTACGAGCAGTACTTC. It specifies CASSYPGLARYEQYF.

Ten or more counts support this clonotype. The chain combines TRBV28 with TRBJ2-2; 7 positions agree with TRBD1. The V segment lost 10 bases and the J segment 0 bases; nucleotides outside the gene matches: 5. The germline gives CDR1 MDHEN, CDR2 SYDVKM. This CDR3 is 14 amino acids long. The CDR3 here is CATARGTNTGELFF. As DNA, the CDR3 is TGTGCCACCGCCAGGGGGACGAACACCGGGGAGCTGTTTTTT.

This clonotype was seen at least ten times. This chain joins TRBV13 and TRBJ2-7; 13 bases are a match to TRBD2. V dropped 7 bases and J dropped 6; count of bases not matched to a gene: 18. CDR3 size: 18 residues. The germline V gene encodes CDR1 PRHDT and CDR2 FYEKMQ (reference sequence). CDR3 nucleotides: TGTGCCAGCACGCGAGCCTCTAAGACTAGCGGGAGGTCGGGCGAGCAGTACTTC. This translates into CASTRASKTSGRSGEQYF.